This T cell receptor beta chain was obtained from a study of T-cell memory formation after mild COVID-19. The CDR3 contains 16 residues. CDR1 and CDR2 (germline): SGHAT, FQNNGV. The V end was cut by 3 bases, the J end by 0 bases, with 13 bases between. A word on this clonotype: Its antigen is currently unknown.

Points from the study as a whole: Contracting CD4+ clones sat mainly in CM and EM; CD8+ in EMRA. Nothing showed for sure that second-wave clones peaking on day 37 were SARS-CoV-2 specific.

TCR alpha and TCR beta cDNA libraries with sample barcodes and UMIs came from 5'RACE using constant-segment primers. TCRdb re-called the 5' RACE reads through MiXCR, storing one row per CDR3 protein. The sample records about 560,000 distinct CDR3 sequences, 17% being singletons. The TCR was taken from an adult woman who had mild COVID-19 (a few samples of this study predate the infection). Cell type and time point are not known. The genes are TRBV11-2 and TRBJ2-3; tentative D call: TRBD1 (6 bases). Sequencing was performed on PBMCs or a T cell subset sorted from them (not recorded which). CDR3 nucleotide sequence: TGTGCCAGCAGCTTTACAACAGGGTACAGCACAGATACGCAGTATTTT. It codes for CASSFTTGYSTDTQYF.